This T cell receptor (beta chain) was captured by sequencing in a study of blood T cell repertoires in COVID-19 (dated by TCRdb to the early 2020s). Concerning the study at large: Collaborator samples came from the United States, Italy and Spain and covered acute and convalescent phases of COVID-19. The material from the prospective study consisted of cDNA or gDNA derived from T cells, B-cell-depleted T cells, or PBMCs. Deeply sampled blood TCRbeta repertoires from subjects exposed to, actively infected with, or recovered from COVID-19 were included in the dataset. A freely available public database, intended as a resource for researchers studying the immune response to SARS-CoV-2, is where the repertoires were released. The samples were drawn from the first 160 participants of the ongoing ImmuneRACE study and from 950 to 1,500 subjects provided by 6 global collaborators. A de-identified subject ID, COVID-19 status, age in years and sex were almost always included in the sample metadata. HLA class I and class II types, where available, came from metadata supplied by the sample provider rather than from assay-based typing.

One collaborating source in Seattle enrolled patients while the patients were actively infected and followed the patients over time throughout the course of disease. Whole blood was collected in K2EDTA tubes by collaborating institutions according to the institutions' own protocols. For TCRbeta analysis, collaborators shipped samples in one of three forms: frozen whole blood, isolated PBMCs, or DNA extracted from either of those sample types. TCRbeta CDR3 regions were amplified from genomic DNA by means of the immunoSEQ Assay, a bias-controlled multiplex PCR. Per the source publication's procedure: The number of nucleated cells in each sample was estimated by amplification of reference gene primers within the assay. To quantify the absolute abundance of each unique TCRbeta CDR3 rearrangement, sequence reads were collapsed and filtered. For each sample, productive Simpson clonality was calculated by taking the square root of Simpson's diversity index across productive rearrangements. TCRdb holds this immuneACCESS table with in-frame rearrangements only. Some clones are missing; in checked studies, unresolved V genes explain under half, and the rest has no known cause. V and J calls plus clone size are reproduced from that table; the DNA served to infer D and trimming. For this sample there are around 430,000 clones; approximately 88% appear just once. The top ten hold around 13% of the sample.

On this clone: Its antigen specificity is not known. Per-nucleotide qualities are absent, and no much larger clonotype sits a single base away.

The CDR3 holds 15 amino acids from the cysteine to the phenylalanine. Only CDR3 DNA is held: 45 bases, read in frame from base 1. Looking up the germline V gene yields CDR1 SGHRS and CDR2 YFSETQ. The junction shows trimming of 6 bases on V and 1 base on J, plus 15 bases between the germline ends. Study-wide conclusions, independent of this receptor: The amount of clinical and demographic metadata varied by source and participant and was provided uncurated.

The sequence derives from a woman aged 45-65 years with COVID-19, enrolled during active disease. The sample taken for sequencing was peripheral blood. This chain is built from TRBV5-1 and TRBJ2-3; the D gene is perhaps TRBD2, on 6 matching bases. The CDR3 has the sequence CASTFSWGGTDTQYF. In nucleotide form, the sequence is TGCGCCAGCACCTTCAGTTGGGGGGGCACAGATACGCAGTATTTT.